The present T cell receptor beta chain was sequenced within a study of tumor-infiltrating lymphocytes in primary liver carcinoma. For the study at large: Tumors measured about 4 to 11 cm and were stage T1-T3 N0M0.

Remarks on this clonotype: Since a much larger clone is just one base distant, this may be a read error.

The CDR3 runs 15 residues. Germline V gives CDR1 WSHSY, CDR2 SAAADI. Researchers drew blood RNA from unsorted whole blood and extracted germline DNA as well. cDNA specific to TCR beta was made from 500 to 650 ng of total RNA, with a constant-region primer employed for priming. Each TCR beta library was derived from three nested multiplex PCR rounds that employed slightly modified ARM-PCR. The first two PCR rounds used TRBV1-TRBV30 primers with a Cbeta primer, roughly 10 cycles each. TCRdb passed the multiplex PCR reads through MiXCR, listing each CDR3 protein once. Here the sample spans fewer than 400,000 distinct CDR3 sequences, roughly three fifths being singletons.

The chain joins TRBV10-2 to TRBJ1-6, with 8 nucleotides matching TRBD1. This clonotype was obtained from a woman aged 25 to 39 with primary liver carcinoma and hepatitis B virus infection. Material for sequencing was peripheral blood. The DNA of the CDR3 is TGCACCAGCGGTAAGACAGGGGTGGCTAGGACACCCCTCCACTTT. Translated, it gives CTSGKTGVARTPLHF.